This TCR beta chain was recorded in a study of OX40 agonist ivuxolimab in advanced cancers. A note on the overall study: Ivuxolimab, which targeted the costimulatory receptor OX40 (CD134), was an agonistic, fully human IgG2 monoclonal antibody. Of the 50 or so patients in dose escalation, about 19 had hepatocellular carcinoma, around 15 had melanoma, 9 had renal cell carcinoma and 9 had head and neck cancer. The paper covers the monotherapy dose-escalation part of the phase I ivuxolimab trial, which included N = 52 patients. Patients were allowed to have had prior anti-PD-1, anti-PD-L1 or anti-CTLA-4 therapy, and roughly 40% of the dose-escalation patients had previously received checkpoint inhibitors. In the dose-escalation cohort, over 65% of patients were male, and the mean age was approximately 60 years, with a range of roughly 20 to 79. Partial responses were achieved by three dose-escalation patients, of whom one had hepatocellular carcinoma and two had cutaneous melanoma. Intravenous ivuxolimab was administered to patients every 2 weeks at six dose levels: 0.01, 0.1, 0.3, 1.5, 3 and 10 mg/kg. Peripheral TCRbeta sequencing was intended to test whether TCR sequence diversity was altered and clonal T-cell expansion was caused by ivuxolimab.

Results and caveats for the whole study, not just this receptor: In the 0.1-3.0 mg/kg groups, partial responders were among the patients with the lowest normalized peripheral clonal expansion, particularly in CD8+ T cells. Low levels of normalized T-cell clonal expansion were also seen in some patients who did not respond. The antigen specificity of the peripheral T cells that underwent clonal expansion was not determined. At doses from 0.1 to 3.0 mg/kg, clonal expansion was seen in both CD4+ and CD8+ blood T cells between baseline and week 6. After ivuxolimab, more expanded clones were found on average in CD8+ T cells than in CD4+ T cells.

The trial excluded patients who had a history of autoimmune disease or who were on systemic immunosuppression. Peripheral blood for TCR sequencing was collected from all dose cohorts at baseline, on cycle 4 day 1, and on cycle 7 day 1. The samples were taken from a phase I, first-in-human, multicenter, open-label dose-escalation trial of ivuxolimab. The trial enrolled adults with locally advanced or metastatic head and neck squamous cell, hepatocellular, melanoma or renal cell carcinoma. CD4+ and CD8+ T cells were sorted separately from peripheral blood before TCR sequencing. For sequencing of the TCRbeta CDR3 region, genomic DNA was extracted from the sorted cells. TCRbeta CDR3 regions were sequenced using the immunoSEQ Assay. TCRdb limited this immuneACCESS table to in-frame rearrangements with V and J called. A share of clones is missing; checked studies link under half to unresolved V genes, and the rest is unexplained. Recorded for this sample are about 80,000 clones; around nine tenths of them occurred a single time. The ten top clones hold around 0.69% of the sample.

Of note for this clone: Its antigen specificity is not known. No qualities accompany the bases; no much larger clone lies one base away.

The receptor comes from an adult with an advanced solid tumor such as melanoma, head and neck, liver or kidney cancer. The source material was CD4+ or CD8+ T cells sorted from blood, sampled in a trial of the OX40 agonist ivuxolimab.

The CDR3 protein is CASSQGLEETQYF. The nucleotide sequence is given as TGTGCCAGCTCACAAGGCCTCGAAGAGACCCAGTACTTC. In this chain, TRBV18 is recombined with TRBJ2-5, with no D gene named confidently. CDR3 length: 13 amino acids, cysteine to phenylalanine. The retained sequence is limited to the CDR3, 39 bases, with the frame set at the first base. According to the germline V gene, CDR1 reads KGHSH and CDR2 reads LQKENI. Trimming takes 4 bases from V and 3 bases from J, and the germline ends sit 9 bases apart.